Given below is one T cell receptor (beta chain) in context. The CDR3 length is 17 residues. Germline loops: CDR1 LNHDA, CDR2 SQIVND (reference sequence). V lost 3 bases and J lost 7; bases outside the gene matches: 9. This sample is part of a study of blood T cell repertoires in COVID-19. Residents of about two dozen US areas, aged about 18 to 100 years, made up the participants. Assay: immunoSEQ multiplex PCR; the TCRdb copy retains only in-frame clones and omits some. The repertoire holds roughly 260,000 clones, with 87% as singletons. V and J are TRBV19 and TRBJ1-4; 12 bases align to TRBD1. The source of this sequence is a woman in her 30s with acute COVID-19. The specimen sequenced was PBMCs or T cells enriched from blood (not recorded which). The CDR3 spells CASSIGTGGTTVEKLFF. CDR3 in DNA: TGTGCCAGTAGTATTGGGACAGGGGGCACTACGGTTGAAAAACTGTTTTTT.